Shown below are 26 T cell receptor beta chains from a single sample sequenced in a study of T cell responses to AZD1222 COVID-19 vaccine. Profiled with immunoSEQ multiplex PCR; TCRdb holds only in-frame clones, not every one. The sample includes about 150,000 clones, 85% to 95% of them seen just once. Material: peripheral blood, obtained 28 days after the second AZD1222 dose. These receptors were obtained from an adult who received the AZD1222 COVID-19 vaccine.

This clone occurred a few times. The V gene is TRBV6-4, the J gene TRBJ1-6, with D unresolved. The V end was cut by 3 bases, the J end by 6 bases, with 6 bases between. CDR3 length: 13 residues. Germline CDR1 is MRHNA and CDR2 is SNTAGT. CDR3: CASSEGPNSPLHF. DNA of the CDR3: TGTGCCAGCAGTGAAGGTCCTAATTCACCCCTCCACTTT.

The CDR3 nucleotides read TGCGCCAGCAGCCAAGGGATGTGGAGACAATCCTTAAACAATCAGCCCCAGCATTTT. It translates to CASSQGMWRQSLNNQPQHF. This chain connects TRBV4-1 to TRBJ1-5; no reliable D call. V was cut by 1 base and J by 3 bases, with 22 bases left in between. The germline gives CDR1 MGHRA, CDR2 YSYEKL. This CDR3 comprises 19 residues.

This chain connects TRBV7-9 to TRBJ1-2; 7 nucleotides match TRBD1. This CDR3 region has 15 residues. V lost 4 bases to trimming and J lost 1 base; unmatched junction nucleotides: 6. CDR1 is SEHNR, CDR2 FQNEAQ, per germline (reference sequence). CDR3 DNA sequence: TGTGCCAGCAGCTCCGGGACAGCCTTTAACTATGGCTACACCTTC. Translated, it gives CASSSGTAFNYGYTF.

The chain carries TRBV5-5 and TRBJ1-1, with D possibly TRBD1 on 6 matching bases. Trimming left V 4 bases short and J 6 bases short, with 13 bases between. Germline V gene sequence: CDR1 SGHKS, CDR2 YYEKEE (reference sequence). This CDR3 is 13 amino acids long. The CDR3 nucleotides read TGTGCCAGCAGCCCAGACAGGTACTCTGAAGCTTTCTTT. Its protein product is CASSPDRYSEAFF.

The genes are TRBV29-1 and TRBJ1-1; D is perhaps TRBD1 (5 bases). The ends were cut back, 2 bases at V and 0 bases at J, with 7 bases in the middle. Germline V gene sequence: CDR1 SQVTM, CDR2 ANQGSEA. This CDR3 region has 13 residues. The CDR3 sequence: CSVEQGVNTEAFF. CDR3 in DNA: TGCAGCGTTGAACAGGGAGTGAACACTGAAGCTTTCTTT.

The rearrangement joins TRBV6-2 or TRBV6-3 to TRBJ1-6; 9 bases map to TRBD1. The CDR3 has 15 residues. V shed 5 bases, J shed 7 bases, and the junction held 6 bases outside the gene matches. In germline, CDR1 is MNHEY, CDR2 SVGEGT. The DNA for the CDR3 is TGTGCCAGCAGTAAACTGGACAGGGGAAATTCACCCCTCCACTTT. Its protein is CASSKLDRGNSPLHF.

This chain links TRBV3-1 (or the pseudogene TRBV3-2) with TRBJ1-2; TRBD1 agrees at 7 bases. Trimming at V came to 0 bases and at J to 9 bases, leaving 7 bases not matched to a gene. This CDR3 region has 14 residues. Germline CDR1 reads LGHDT; CDR2 reads YNNKEL (reference sequence). This CDR3 is CASSQEVAGGSYTF. The CDR3 DNA sequence: TGTGCCAGCAGCCAAGAAGTGGCAGGGGGGAGCTACACCTTC.

The chain carries TRBV27 and TRBJ1-4, with D possibly TRBD1 on 5 matching bases. V was pared by 5 bases and J by 5 bases, with 12 bases between. This CDR3 spans 14 amino acids. The germline gives CDR1 MNHEY, CDR2 SMNVEV (reference sequence). The CDR3 DNA reads TGTGCCAGCAGTCAGGAAGAGGGGAATGAAAAACTGTTTTTT. Translating it yields CASSQEEGNEKLFF.

V and J are TRBV5-4 and TRBJ2-1; D gene unclear. V dropped 9 bases and J dropped 8 bases, with 18 bases sitting between them. This CDR3 is built from 13 residues. Germline loops: CDR1 SGHNT, CDR2 YYREEE (reference sequence). This chain's CDR3 is CANTWLRSHEQFF. CDR3 sequence (DNA): TGTGCCAACACCTGGCTCCGAAGCCATGAGCAGTTCTTC. Complete variable domain (other parts from reference TRBV5-4 and TRBJ2-1): ETGVTQSPTHLIKTRGQQVTLRCSSQSGHNTVSWYQQALGQGPQFIFQYYREEENGRGNFPPRFSGLQFPNYSSELNVNALELDDSALYLCANTWLRSHEQFFGPGTRLTVL.

The chain carries TRBV5-6 and TRBJ1-1; a possible D gene is TRBD1 (5 bases). The germline V and J ends were trimmed by 4 bases and 0 bases, with 13 bases remaining between them. This CDR3 is built from 15 residues. CDR1 is SGHDT and CDR2 is YYEEEE in the germline V gene. CDR3 in amino acids: CASSGSGIVNTEAFF. The CDR3 bases are TGTGCCAGCAGCGGTTCAGGGATAGTGAACACTGAAGCTTTCTTT. Full variable domain (outside the CDR3, taken from reference TRBV5-6 and TRBJ1-1): DAGVTQSPTHLIKTRGQQVTLRCSPKSGHDTVSWYQQALGQGPQFIFQYYEEEERQRGNFPDRFSGHQFPNYSSELNVNALLLGDSALYLCASSGSGIVNTEAFFGQGTRLTVV.

The V and J genes are TRBV30 and TRBJ2-3; D is perhaps TRBD1 (6 bases). The V and J ends lost 1 base and 4 bases respectively, with 12 bases between them. CDR1 is GTSNPN and CDR2 is SVGIG in the germline V gene (reference sequence). This CDR3 has 14 amino acids. The CDR3 protein is CAWSALGGPDTQYF. CDR3 in DNA: TGTGCCTGGAGTGCGCTAGGGGGACCAGATACGCAGTATTTT. The variable domain in full, completed from reference TRBV30 and TRBJ2-3, reads SQTIHQWPATLVQPVGSPLSLECTVEGTSNPNLYWYRQAAGRGLQLLFYSVGIGQISSEVPQNLSASRPQDRQFILSSKKLLLSDSGFYLCAWSALGGPDTQYFGPGTRLTVL.

This sequence joins TRBV4-2 and TRBJ2-2; possibly TRBD1 for D (6 bases). Deletions cut 0 bases from V and 8 bases from J, with 13 bases between. CDR3 size: 15 residues. Germline V lookup: CDR1 LGHNA, CDR2 YNFKEQ. The CDR3, as DNA: TGTGCCAGCAGCCAAGATGCAGGAACAGGGGGGGAGCTGTTTTTT. It specifies CASSQDAGTGGELFF.

This clone has a single count. CDR3: CASSMADTQYF. CDR3 nucleotides: TGTGCCAGTAGTATGGCAGATACGCAGTATTTT. The rearrangement uses TRBV19 and TRBJ2-3, with D unresolved. Trimming left V 3 bases short and J 4 bases short, with 2 bases between. Germline V gene sequence: CDR1 LNHDA, CDR2 SQIVND (reference sequence). The CDR3 sequence is 11 residues long.

The chain links TRBV2 to TRBJ1-2; D might be TRBD1 (5 bases). Germline lookup yields CDR1 SNHLY and CDR2 FYNNEI. The CDR3 length is 16 residues. Deletions cut 0 bases from V and 0 bases from J, with 11 bases between. CDR3 sequence reads: CASSEAATDTNYGYTF. CDR3 sequence (DNA): TGTGCCAGCAGTGAAGCCGCGACAGATACTAACTATGGCTACACCTTC.

J is TRBJ1-2 and V is TRBV29-1, with TRBD1 matching over 7 bases. From germline, CDR1 is SQVTM and CDR2 ANQGSEA. The J segment lost 2 bases and the V segment lost 7 bases, leaving 1 base of the junction unmatched. CDR3 size: 11 residues. The CDR3 nucleotides read TGCAGCGGGACAGGAAACTATGGCTACACCTTC. It codes for CSGTGNYGYTF.

The rearrangement joins TRBV2 to TRBJ2-2; D call uncertain. The CDR3 covers 15 residues. Trimming shortened V by 3 bases and J by 0 bases, and 8 bases separated the two germline ends. Germline lookup yields CDR1 SNHLY and CDR2 FYNNEI. CDR3: CASSDSSTNTGELFF. The CDR3, as DNA: TGTGCCAGCAGTGATTCGAGCACGAACACCGGGGAGCTGTTTTTT.

The chain combines TRBV7-2 with TRBJ1-2, with D uncertain. Trimming stripped 1 base from V and 8 bases from J, with 8 bases between. This CDR3 is built from 12 residues. Germline CDR1 and CDR2: SGHTA and FQGNSA. The CDR3 DNA sequence: TGTGCCAGCAGCTTAGAGGCCACCGGCTACACCTTC. Its protein product is CASSLEATGYTF. The full variable domain, with the rest looked up from reference TRBV7-2 and TRBJ1-2, is GAGVSQSPSNKVTEKGKDVELRCDPISGHTALYWYRQSLGQGLEFLIYFQGNSAPDKSGLPSDRFSAERTGGSVSTLTIQRTQQEDSAVYLCASSLEATGYTFGSGTRLTVV.

This clone was seen only a few times. The chain uses TRBV3-1 (or the pseudogene TRBV3-2) and TRBJ2-5, with D hard to call. CDR1 and CDR2 (germline): LGHDT, YNNKEL (reference sequence). The CDR3 is 13 residues long. The ends were cut back, 1 base at V and 0 bases at J, with 3 bases in the middle. This CDR3 reads CASSQGYQETQYF. The CDR3 DNA reads TGTGCCAGCAGCCAAGGTTACCAAGAGACCCAGTACTTC.

CDR3: CASSLQGAHGDTQYF. The CDR3, as DNA: TGCGCCAGCAGCCTCCAGGGGGCGCATGGAGATACGCAGTATTTT. V is TRBV5-1 and J is TRBJ2-3; 8 nucleotides agree with TRBD1. After removal of 4 bases from V and 5 bases from J, the junction contained 9 bases not matched to a gene. The CDR3 spans 15 residues. CDR1 is SGHRS and CDR2 is YFSETQ in the germline V gene.

The chain combines TRBV6-2 or TRBV6-3 with TRBJ2-3; tentatively, D is TRBD1 (6 bases). CDR1 MNHEY and CDR2 SVGEGT come from the germline V gene. The CDR3 is 15 residues long. The ends were cut back, 2 bases at V and 2 bases at J, with 11 bases in the middle. The CDR3 DNA reads as TGTGCCAGCAGTTACAGGGACACACACACAGATACGCAGTATTTT. It codes for CASSYRDTHTDTQYF.

This clone was observed a single time. V and J are TRBV6-2 or TRBV6-3 and TRBJ1-6, with D maybe TRBD1 (5 bases). The CDR3 is 15 residues long. Germline CDR1 and CDR2: MNHEY and SVGEGT. Trimming stripped 4 bases from V and 7 bases from J, with 14 bases between. The CDR3 sequence is CASSFRVMGNSPLHF. The CDR3 coding sequence is TGTGCCAGCAGTTTCAGGGTCATGGGGAATTCACCCCTCCACTTT.

In its sample, this clone was seen a few times. The junction and the germline gene differ at one end; a read error may be behind it. The gene calls are TRBV3-1 (or the pseudogene TRBV3-2) and TRBJ1-5; D possibly corresponds to TRBD1 (6 bases). The germline V gene has CDR1 LGHDT and CDR2 YNNKEL (reference sequence). The CDR3 contains 17 residues. CDR3 sequence reads: CASSEDSGEGSNQPQHF. The CDR3 nucleotides read TGTGCCAGCAGCGAAGATTCAGGGGAGGGGAGCAATCAGCCCCAGCATTTT.

This rearrangement joins TRBV5-4 to TRBJ1-2, with 7 bases aligning to TRBD1. The CDR3 runs 13 residues. The germline V gene encodes CDR1 SGHNT and CDR2 YYREEE (reference sequence). With 4 bases clipped from V and 4 bases from J, the junction kept 4 bases outside the gene matches. The CDR3 here is CASSPAGGYGYTF. Here the CDR3 DNA reads TGTGCCAGCAGCCCGGCAGGGGGCTATGGCTACACCTTC. The full variable domain, rest sourced from reference TRBV5-4 and TRBJ1-2, is ETGVTQSPTHLIKTRGQQVTLRCSSQSGHNTVSWYQQALGQGPQFIFQYYREEENGRGNFPPRFSGLQFPNYSSELNVNALELDDSALYLCASSPAGGYGYTFGSGTRLTVV.

The V and J genes are TRBV29-1 and TRBJ1-1, with a possible D match to TRBD1 (6 bases). Looked up from germline, CDR1 is SQVTM and CDR2 is ANQGSEA. CDR3 length equals 12 residues. Deletions cut 4 bases from V and 4 bases from J, with 10 bases between. The CDR3 protein is CSVGRGATEAFF. CDR3 DNA sequence: TGCAGCGTTGGGAGGGGGGCCACTGAAGCTTTCTTT.

The rearrangement uses TRBV7-6 and TRBJ1-1, with 11 nucleotides matching TRBD1. With 3 bases clipped from V and 2 bases from J, the junction kept 5 bases outside the gene matches. The length of the CDR3 is 16 residues. Germline-derived CDR1 and CDR2 are SGHVS and FNYEAQ. The DNA for the CDR3 is TGTGCCAGCAGCTTGGCGGGACAGGGGGGTAACACTGAAGCTTTCTTT. Translation: CASSLAGQGGNTEAFF.

The rearrangement joins TRBV12-3 or TRBV12-4 to TRBJ2-7; D is unclear. CDR3 length: 11 amino acids. The ends were cut back, 2 bases at V and 5 bases at J, with 4 bases in the middle. The CDR3 loop is CASSLFHEQYF. The CDR3 nucleotides are TGTGCCAGCAGTTTATTCCACGAGCAGTACTTC.